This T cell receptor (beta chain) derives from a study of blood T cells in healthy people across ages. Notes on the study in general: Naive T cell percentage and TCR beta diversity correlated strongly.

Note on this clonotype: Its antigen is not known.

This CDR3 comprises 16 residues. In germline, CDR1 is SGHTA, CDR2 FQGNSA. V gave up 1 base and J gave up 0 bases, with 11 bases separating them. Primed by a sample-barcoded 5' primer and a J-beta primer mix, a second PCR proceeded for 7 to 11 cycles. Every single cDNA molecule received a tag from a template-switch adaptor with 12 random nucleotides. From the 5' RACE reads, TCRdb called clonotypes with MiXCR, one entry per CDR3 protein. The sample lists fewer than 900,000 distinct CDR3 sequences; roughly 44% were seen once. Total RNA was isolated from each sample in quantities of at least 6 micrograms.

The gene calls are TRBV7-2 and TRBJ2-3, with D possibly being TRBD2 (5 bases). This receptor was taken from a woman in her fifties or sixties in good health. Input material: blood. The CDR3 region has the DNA TGTGCCAGCAGCTTAGGCTTGGACTGGAGCACAGATACGCAGTATTTT. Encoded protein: CASSLGLDWSTDTQYF.